These 8 T cell receptor beta chains came from one sample sequenced in a study of blood T cell repertoires in COVID-19. Method: immunoSEQ multiplex PCR; TCRdb's copy keeps in-frame clones and lacks some. The sample lists around 60,000 clones, around 89% occurring once. Material for sequencing was peripheral blood. These receptors were taken from a human donor in a cohort sampled during active COVID-19.

The chain uses TRBV2 and TRBJ2-6; 7 bases are a match to TRBD1. J lost 4 bases, V lost 11 bases, and 5 bases had no gene match. The CDR3 length is 13 residues. Germline loops: CDR1 SNHLY, CDR2 FYNNEI. CDR3 loop: CAGTGDGANVLTF. The CDR3 nucleotides read TGTGCCGGCACAGGGGACGGGGCCAACGTCCTGACTTTC.

The rearrangement links TRBV18 to TRBJ2-1; TRBD1 matches 7 bases. This CDR3 has 13 amino acids. Germline assignment: CDR1 KGHSH and CDR2 LQKENI. The trim removed 3 bases at V and 9 bases at J, leaving 5 bases unmatched. CDR3 bases: TGTGCCAGCTCACCGCGACAGGGTCGTGAGCAGTTCTTC. This codes for CASSPRQGREQFF.

The genes are TRBV4-2 and TRBJ1-2, with D tentatively TRBD1 (6 bases). CDR3 length: 16 amino acids. CDR1 and CDR2 from the germline V gene are LGHNA and YNFKEQ. Trimming took off 3 bases at V and 4 bases at J, with 18 bases between the two ends. This CDR3 reads CASSQMWAQGTYGYTF. In DNA, the CDR3 is TGTGCCAGCAGCCAGATGTGGGCCCAGGGGACCTATGGCTACACCTTC.

The gene calls are TRBV29-1 and TRBJ1-1; D perhaps matches TRBD1 (6 bases). V lost 7 bases to trimming and J lost 0 bases, with 21 bases between them. The CDR3 spans 16 residues. Per the germline V gene, CDR1 is SQVTM and CDR2 is ANQGSEA. This CDR3 reads CSGNSVRTDMNTEAFF. The CDR3 DNA reads TGCAGCGGCAACTCCGTTAGGACAGACATGAACACTGAAGCTTTCTTT.

This clone was picked up one time. The CDR3 region is CASSYRVMNTEAFF. In nucleotides, the CDR3 is TGTGCCAGCAGCTACAGGGTCATGAACACTGAAGCTTTCTTT. The J gene is TRBJ1-1, the V gene TRBV28, with D tentatively TRBD1 (6 bases). With 6 bases removed from V and 0 bases from J, the gap between germline ends came to 11 bases. From germline, CDR1 is MDHEN and CDR2 SYDVKM. The CDR3 totals 14 residues.

The rearrangement uses TRBV6-5 and TRBJ2-3, with 7 bases aligning to TRBD2. Germline V gene lookup returns CDR1 MNHEY and CDR2 SVGAGI. Trimming cost V 0 bases and J 4 bases; bases outside gene matches: 4. There are 15 residues in the CDR3. CDR3 residues: CASSYSRLAADTQYF. The CDR3 DNA sequence: TGTGCCAGCAGTTACTCTAGGCTAGCGGCAGATACGCAGTATTTT.

This rearrangement joins TRBV25-1 to TRBJ2-1, with TRBD1 as a possible D gene (6 bases). Trimming shortened V by 4 bases and J by 9 bases, and 10 bases separated the two germline ends. Germline CDR1 reads MGHDK; CDR2 reads SYGVNS. There are 12 residues in the CDR3. This CDR3 is CASSAWGREQFF. The CDR3 nucleotides are TGTGCCAGCAGTGCTTGGGGGCGTGAGCAGTTCTTC.

This chain connects TRBV19 to TRBJ1-3; D remains unclear. In germline, CDR1 is LNHDA, CDR2 SQIVND (reference sequence). This CDR3 spans 12 amino acids. The ends were cut back, 9 bases at V and 0 bases at J, with 6 bases in the middle. CDR3 sequence: CASTGSGNTIYF. The DNA of the CDR3 is TGTGCCAGCACTGGCTCTGGAAACACCATATATTTT.